The 15 T cell receptor beta chains below all came from one sample that was sequenced in a study of cytomegalovirus exposure and HLA in healthy donors. The PCR was carried out with 60 Vbeta primers and 13 Jbeta primers. Produced via immunoSEQ multiplex PCR; TCRdb's table is partial and in-frame only. In the table there are about 120,000 clones, about four fifths of which are singletons. Sequences were obtained from PBMCs. These receptors were obtained from a female donor in good health and CMV-seropositive.

V usage is TRBV5-4 and J usage is TRBJ1-2; maybe TRBD1 (6 bases). Trimming took off 4 bases at V and 8 bases at J, with 15 bases between the two ends. The length of the CDR3 is 13 residues. Germline V gene sequence: CDR1 SGHNT, CDR2 YYREEE (reference sequence). Written as DNA, the CDR3 is TGTGCCAGCAGCATAAACAGGGATTGGGGCTACACCTTC. Translated, it gives CASSINRDWGYTF.

The chain is built from TRBV9 and TRBJ1-2; D gene unclear. There are 15 residues in the CDR3. Trimming took 0 bases from V and 4 from J, leaving 13 bases between them. The germline CDR1 and CDR2 sequences are SGDLS and YYNGEE. The CDR3 DNA sequence: TGTGCCAGCAGCGTAGTTGGGAGGTTGGGCTATGGCTACACCTTC. Its protein is CASSVVGRLGYGYTF. Combining the CDR3 with reference TRBV9 and TRBJ1-2 gives the whole variable domain DSGVTQTPKHLITATGQRVTLRCSPRSGDLSVYWYQQSLDQGLQFLIQYYNGEERAKGNILERFSAQQFPDLHSELNLSSLELGDSALYFCASSVVGRLGYGYTFGSGTRLTVV.

This clone occurred once. The rearrangement joins TRBV7-2 to TRBJ1-2; 9 bases align to TRBD1. Germline values: CDR1 SGHTA, CDR2 FQGNSA. The CDR3 has 13 residues. Germline trimming cut 5 bases from V and 5 bases from J; bases unmatched to any gene: 3. In nucleotides, the CDR3 is TGTGCCAGCAGCCGGGACAGGGTTTATGGCTACACCTTC. Translating gives CASSRDRVYGYTF.

In this sample, this clone turned up once. The chain is built from TRBV28 and TRBJ1-4; a possible D gene is TRBD1 (5 bases). The CDR3 totals 15 residues. The germline CDR1 and CDR2 sequences are MDHEN and SYDVKM. Trimming took 8 bases from V and 4 from J, leaving 17 bases between them. This chain's CDR3 is CASGARGGVNEKLFF. Written as DNA, the CDR3 is TGTGCCAGCGGGGCACGAGGAGGGGTTAATGAAAAACTGTTTTTT.

The chain links TRBV7-8 to TRBJ2-3, with TRBD2 matching over 7 bases. The CDR3 runs 16 residues. V shed 5 bases and J 0 bases; nucleotides not matched to a gene: 8. CDR1 SGHVS and CDR2 FQNEAQ come from the germline V gene. CDR3 in amino acids: CASSAFSGLSTDTQYF. The DNA of the CDR3 is TGTGCCAGCAGCGCATTTAGCGGGTTAAGCACAGATACGCAGTATTTT.

CDR3 coding DNA: TGTGCCACCAGGAAGGGGCCAGATAGCAATCAGCCCCAGCATTTT. It encodes CATRKGPDSNQPQHF. V and J are TRBV5-4 and TRBJ1-5; tentative D call: TRBD1 (5 bases). Between the trimmed V and J ends, which lost 9 bases and 0 bases, there was a span of 16 bases. Germline CDR1 reads SGHNT; CDR2 reads YYREEE (reference sequence). The CDR3 consists of 15 residues.

This chain uses TRBV10-3 with TRBJ1-2; D perhaps matches TRBD1 (5 bases). The ends were cut back, 3 bases at V and 10 bases at J, with 15 bases in the middle. Germline-derived CDR1 and CDR2 are ENHRY and SYGVKD. This CDR3 contains 13 residues. This chain's CDR3 is CAISDNLEQDYTF. The CDR3 nucleotides read TGTGCCATCAGTGACAATTTAGAACAGGACTACACCTTC.

This clone was picked up a small number of times. In the same sample, other DNA sequences code for this CDR3. The chain is built from TRBV7-3 and TRBJ1-3; D is possibly TRBD1 (5 bases). The V gene lost 5 bases and the J gene lost 0 bases, with 11 bases spanning the gap. Germline values: CDR1 SGHTA, CDR2 FQGTGA. The CDR3 covers 15 residues. CDR3 sequence: CASSAGPSSGNTIYF. CDR3 nucleotides: TGTGCCAGCAGCGCGGGACCGAGCTCTGGAAACACCATATATTTT.

This chain connects TRBV7-2 to TRBJ2-2; no reliable D call. CDR3 length: 11 residues. CDR1 SGHTA and CDR2 FQGNSA come from the germline V gene. V was trimmed by 5 bases and J by 5 bases, leaving 3 bases between them. Written as DNA, the CDR3 is TGTGCCAGCAGCGAGACCGGGGAGCTGTTTTTT. It is translated as CASSETGELFF.

The V call is TRBV4-3, the J call TRBJ1-1; D ambiguous. CDR3 size: 14 residues. Trimming pared 1 base from V and 2 bases from J, leaving 8 bases between. Germline V gene lookup returns CDR1 LGHNA and CDR2 YSLEER. CDR3 sequence reads: CASSQGRVNTEAFF. CDR3 in DNA: TGCGCCAGCAGCCAAGGGAGGGTTAACACTGAAGCTTTCTTT.

The table lists this clone with a count of one. This chain joins TRBV14 and TRBJ2-1; tentatively, D is TRBD2 (5 bases). This CDR3 region has 17 residues. Trimming shortened V by 1 base and J by 3 bases, and 16 bases separated the two germline ends. The germline V gene has CDR1 SGHDN and CDR2 FVKESK. CDR3: CASSQGPTTGNYNEQFF. CDR3 nucleotide sequence: TGTGCCAGCAGCCAAGGACCCACAACCGGGAACTACAATGAGCAGTTCTTC.

This clone showed up just once. The chain combines TRBV18 with TRBJ1-2; D call uncertain. This CDR3 spans 13 amino acids. Germline V gene data show CDR1 as KGHSH and CDR2 as LQKENI. The V and J ends lost 1 base and 8 bases respectively, with 11 bases between them. The CDR3 loop reads CASSPLNGEGYTF. The CDR3 nucleotides read TGTGCCAGCTCACCACTAAATGGGGAGGGCTACACCTTC.

This chain links TRBV29-1 with TRBJ2-6; tentatively, D is TRBD1 (5 bases). Per germline, CDR1 SQVTM and CDR2 ANQGSEA. The length of the CDR3 is 13 residues. With 5 bases removed from V and 4 bases from J, the gap between germline ends came to 9 bases. The CDR3 loop reads CSVTGSGANVLTF. As DNA, the CDR3 is TGCAGCGTTACAGGTTCCGGGGCCAACGTCCTGACTTTC. Looking up the rest from reference TRBV29-1 and TRBJ2-6 gives the full variable domain: SAVISQKPSRDICQRGTSLTIQCQVDSQVTMMFWYRQQPGQSLTLIATANQGSEATYESGFVIDKFPISRPNLTFSTLTVSNMSPEDSSIYLCSVTGSGANVLTFGAGSRLTVL.

There are a few counts of this clone. This chain joins TRBV19 and TRBJ1-1; D is perhaps TRBD1 (5 bases). Germline-derived CDR1 and CDR2 are LNHDA and SQIVND (reference sequence). This CDR3 has 13 residues. Between the trimmed V and J ends, which lost 1 base and 8 bases, there was a span of 11 bases. CDR3 region: CASSIAGRGEAFF. The CDR3 DNA reads as TGTGCCAGTAGTATAGCAGGGAGGGGCGAAGCTTTCTTT.

This clone was picked up a small number of times. The rearrangement joins TRBV4-3 to TRBJ1-1, with a tentative D call TRBD1 (5 bases). Deletions cut 4 bases from V and 2 bases from J, with 8 bases between. Germline-derived CDR1 and CDR2 are LGHNA and YSLEER. CDR3 length: 13 amino acids. The CDR3 spells CASSPQGNTEAFF. CDR3 nucleotide sequence: TGCGCCAGCAGCCCCCAGGGAAACACTGAAGCTTTCTTT.